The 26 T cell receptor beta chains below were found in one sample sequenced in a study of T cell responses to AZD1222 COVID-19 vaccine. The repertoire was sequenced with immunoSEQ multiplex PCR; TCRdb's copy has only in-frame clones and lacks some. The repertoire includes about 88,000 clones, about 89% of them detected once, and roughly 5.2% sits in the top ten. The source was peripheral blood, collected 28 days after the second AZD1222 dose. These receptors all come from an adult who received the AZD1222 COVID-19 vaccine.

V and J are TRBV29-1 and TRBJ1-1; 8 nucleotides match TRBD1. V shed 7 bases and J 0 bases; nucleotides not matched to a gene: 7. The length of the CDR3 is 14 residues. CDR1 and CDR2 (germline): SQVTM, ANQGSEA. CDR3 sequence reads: CSERQGNMNTEAFF. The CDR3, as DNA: TGCAGCGAGAGACAGGGGAACATGAACACTGAAGCTTTCTTT.

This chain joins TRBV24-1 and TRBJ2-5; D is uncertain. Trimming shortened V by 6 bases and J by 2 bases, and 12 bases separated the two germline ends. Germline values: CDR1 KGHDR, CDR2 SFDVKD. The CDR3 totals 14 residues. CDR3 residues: CATSSAGPQETQYF. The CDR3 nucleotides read TGTGCCACCAGTTCGGCAGGCCCTCAAGAGACCCAGTACTTC.

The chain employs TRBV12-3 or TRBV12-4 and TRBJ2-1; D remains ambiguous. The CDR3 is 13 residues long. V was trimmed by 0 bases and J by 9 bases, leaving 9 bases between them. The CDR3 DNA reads TGTGCCAGCAGTTTAGCGGTTGTCACTGAGCAGTTCTTC. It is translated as CASSLAVVTEQFF.

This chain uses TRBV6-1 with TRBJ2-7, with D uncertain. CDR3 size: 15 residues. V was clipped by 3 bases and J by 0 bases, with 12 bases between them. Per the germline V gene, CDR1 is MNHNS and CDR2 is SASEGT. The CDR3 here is CASSEPATSSYEQYF. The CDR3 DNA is TGTGCCAGCAGTGAGCCGGCCACAAGCTCCTACGAGCAGTACTTC.

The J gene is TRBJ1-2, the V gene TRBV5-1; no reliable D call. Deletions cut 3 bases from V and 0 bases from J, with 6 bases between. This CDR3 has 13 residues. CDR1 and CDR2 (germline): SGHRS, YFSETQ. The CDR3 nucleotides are TGCGCCAGCAGCTCTGGAGCTAACTATGGCTACACCTTC. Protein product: CASSSGANYGYTF.

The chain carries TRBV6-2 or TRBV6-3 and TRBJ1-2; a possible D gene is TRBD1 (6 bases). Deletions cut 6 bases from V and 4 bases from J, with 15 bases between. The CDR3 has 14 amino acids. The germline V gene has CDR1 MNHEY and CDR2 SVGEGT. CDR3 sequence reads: CASSPQGRFYGYTF. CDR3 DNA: TGTGCCAGCAGCCCACAGGGACGGTTCTATGGCTACACCTTC.

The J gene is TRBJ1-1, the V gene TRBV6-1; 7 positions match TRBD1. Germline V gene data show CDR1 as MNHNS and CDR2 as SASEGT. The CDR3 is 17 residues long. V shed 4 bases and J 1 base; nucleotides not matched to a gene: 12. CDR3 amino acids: CASSGDKTGLKNTEAFF. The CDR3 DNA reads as TGTGCCAGCAGTGGGGATAAGACAGGGCTGAAGAACACTGAAGCTTTCTTT.

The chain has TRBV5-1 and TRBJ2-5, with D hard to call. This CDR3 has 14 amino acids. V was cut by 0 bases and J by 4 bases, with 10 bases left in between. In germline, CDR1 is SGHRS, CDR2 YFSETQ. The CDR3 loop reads CASSLGDSGETQYF. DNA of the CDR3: TGCGCCAGCAGCTTGGGGGATTCGGGAGAGACCCAGTACTTC.

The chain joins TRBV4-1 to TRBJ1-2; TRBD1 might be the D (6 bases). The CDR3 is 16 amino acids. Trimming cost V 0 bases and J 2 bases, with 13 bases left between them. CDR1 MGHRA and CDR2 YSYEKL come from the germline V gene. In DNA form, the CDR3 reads TGCGCCAGCAGCCAAGATTTGGCAGGGGCAAACTATGGCTACACCTTC. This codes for CASSQDLAGANYGYTF.

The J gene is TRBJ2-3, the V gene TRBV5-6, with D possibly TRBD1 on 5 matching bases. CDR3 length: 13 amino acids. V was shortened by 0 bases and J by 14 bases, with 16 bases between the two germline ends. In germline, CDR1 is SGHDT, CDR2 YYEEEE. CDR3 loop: CASSLGQSGSGYF. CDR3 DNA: TGTGCCAGCAGCTTGGGACAGTCCGGTTCGGGGTATTTT.

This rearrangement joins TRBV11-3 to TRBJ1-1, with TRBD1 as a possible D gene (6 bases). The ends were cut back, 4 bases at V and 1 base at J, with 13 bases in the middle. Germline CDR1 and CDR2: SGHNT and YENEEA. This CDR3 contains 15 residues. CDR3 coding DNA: TGTGCCAGCAGCTACGACAGGAGGCCGAACACTGAAGCTTTCTTT. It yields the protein CASSYDRRPNTEAFF.

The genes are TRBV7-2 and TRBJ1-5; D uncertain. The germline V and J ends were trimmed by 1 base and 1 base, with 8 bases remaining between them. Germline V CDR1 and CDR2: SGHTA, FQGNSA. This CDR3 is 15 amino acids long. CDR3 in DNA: TGTGCCAGCAGCTTAGTGGGCGGAAGCAATCAGCCCCAGCATTTT. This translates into CASSLVGGSNQPQHF.

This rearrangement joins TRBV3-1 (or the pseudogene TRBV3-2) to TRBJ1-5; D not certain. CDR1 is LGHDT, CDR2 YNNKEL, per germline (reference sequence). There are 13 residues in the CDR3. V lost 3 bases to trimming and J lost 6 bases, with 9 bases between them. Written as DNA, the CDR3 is TGTGCCAGCAGCCAGGGGTTCATTCAGCCCCAGCATTTT. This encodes CASSQGFIQPQHF.

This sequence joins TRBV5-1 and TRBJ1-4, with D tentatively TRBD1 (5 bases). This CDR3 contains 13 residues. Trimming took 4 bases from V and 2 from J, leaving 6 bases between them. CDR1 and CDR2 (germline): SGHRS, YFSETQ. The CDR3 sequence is CASSRDTNEKLFF. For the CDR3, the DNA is TGCGCCAGCAGCCGGGACACTAATGAAAAACTGTTTTTT. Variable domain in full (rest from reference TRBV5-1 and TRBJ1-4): KAGVTQTPRYLIKTRGQQVTLSCSPISGHRSVSWYQQTPGQGLQFLFEYFSETQRNKGNFPGRFSGRQFSNSRSEMNVSTLELGDSALYLCASSRDTNEKLFFGSGTQLSVL.

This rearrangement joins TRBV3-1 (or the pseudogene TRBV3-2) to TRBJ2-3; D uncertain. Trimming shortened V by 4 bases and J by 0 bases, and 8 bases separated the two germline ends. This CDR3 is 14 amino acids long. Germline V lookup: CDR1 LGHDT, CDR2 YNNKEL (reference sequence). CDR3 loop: CASSPQRSTDTQYF. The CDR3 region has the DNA TGTGCCAGCAGCCCCCAGCGAAGCACAGATACGCAGTATTTT.

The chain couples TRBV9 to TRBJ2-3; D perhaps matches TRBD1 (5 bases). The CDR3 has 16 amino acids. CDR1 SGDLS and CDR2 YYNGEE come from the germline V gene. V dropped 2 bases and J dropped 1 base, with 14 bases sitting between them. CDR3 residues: CASSVQGYLGTDTQYF. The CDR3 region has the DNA TGTGCCAGCAGCGTTCAGGGTTATCTTGGCACAGATACGCAGTATTTT.

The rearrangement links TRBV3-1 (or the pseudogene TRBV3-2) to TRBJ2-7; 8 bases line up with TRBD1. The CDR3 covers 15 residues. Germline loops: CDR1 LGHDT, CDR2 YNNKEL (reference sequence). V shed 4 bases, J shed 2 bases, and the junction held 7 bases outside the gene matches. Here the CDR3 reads CASSRVTGGTYEQYF. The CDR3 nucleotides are TGTGCCAGCAGCCGGGTTACAGGGGGGACCTACGAGCAGTACTTC.

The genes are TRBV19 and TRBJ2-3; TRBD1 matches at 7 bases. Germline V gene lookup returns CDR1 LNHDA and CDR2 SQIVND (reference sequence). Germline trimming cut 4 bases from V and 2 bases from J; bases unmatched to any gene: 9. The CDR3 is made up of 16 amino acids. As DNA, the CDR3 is TGTGCCAGTAGTAGCCCACAGGGGACCTTCACAGATACGCAGTATTTT. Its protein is CASSSPQGTFTDTQYF.

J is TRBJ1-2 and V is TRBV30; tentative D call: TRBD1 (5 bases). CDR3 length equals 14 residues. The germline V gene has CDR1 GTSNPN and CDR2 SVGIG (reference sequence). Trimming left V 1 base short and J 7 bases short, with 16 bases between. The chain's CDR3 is CAWSEGQGGFGYTF. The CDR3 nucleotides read TGTGCCTGGAGTGAGGGCCAGGGAGGATTTGGCTACACCTTC.

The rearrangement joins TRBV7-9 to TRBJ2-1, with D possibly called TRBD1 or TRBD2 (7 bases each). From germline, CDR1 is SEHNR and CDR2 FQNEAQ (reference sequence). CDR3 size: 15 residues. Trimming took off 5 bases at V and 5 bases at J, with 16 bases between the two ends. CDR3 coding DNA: TGTGCCAGCAGCCCCCAGGGGGGGGCCAACAATGAGCAGTTCTTC. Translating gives CASSPQGGANNEQFF.

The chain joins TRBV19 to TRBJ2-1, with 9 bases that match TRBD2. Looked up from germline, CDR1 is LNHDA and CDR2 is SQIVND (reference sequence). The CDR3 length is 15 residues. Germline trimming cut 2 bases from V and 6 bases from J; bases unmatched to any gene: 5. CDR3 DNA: TGTGCCAGTAGTATAATGTGGCGGGGGGGCAATGAGCAGTTCTTC. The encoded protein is CASSIMWRGGNEQFF.

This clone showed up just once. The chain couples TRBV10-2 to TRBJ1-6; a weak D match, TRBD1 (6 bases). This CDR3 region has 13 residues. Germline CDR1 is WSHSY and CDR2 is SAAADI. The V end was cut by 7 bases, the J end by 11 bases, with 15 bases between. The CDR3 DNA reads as TGCGCCAGCAAGGACGGCCAGGGGACACCCCTCCACTTT. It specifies CASKDGQGTPLHF.

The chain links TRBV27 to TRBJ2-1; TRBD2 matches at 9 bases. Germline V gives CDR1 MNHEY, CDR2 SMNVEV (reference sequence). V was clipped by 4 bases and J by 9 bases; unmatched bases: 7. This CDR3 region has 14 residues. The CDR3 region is CASSSQAGGGEQFF. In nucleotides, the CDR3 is TGTGCCAGCAGTTCCCAAGCGGGGGGTGGTGAGCAGTTCTTC.

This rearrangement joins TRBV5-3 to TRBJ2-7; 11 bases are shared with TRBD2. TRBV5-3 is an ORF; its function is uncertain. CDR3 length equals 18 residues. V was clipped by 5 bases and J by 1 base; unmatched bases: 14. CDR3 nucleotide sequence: TGTGCCAGAAGTCTCCTGGTATGGACTAGCGGGCTATCCTACGAGCAGTACTTC. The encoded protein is CARSLLVWTSGLSYEQYF.

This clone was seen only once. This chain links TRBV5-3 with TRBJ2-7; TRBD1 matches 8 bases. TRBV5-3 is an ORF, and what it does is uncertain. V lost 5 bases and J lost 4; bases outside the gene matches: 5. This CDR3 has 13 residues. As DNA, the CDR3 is TGTGCCAGAAGTACAACAGGGGGGTACGAGCAGTACTTC. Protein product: CARSTTGGYEQYF.

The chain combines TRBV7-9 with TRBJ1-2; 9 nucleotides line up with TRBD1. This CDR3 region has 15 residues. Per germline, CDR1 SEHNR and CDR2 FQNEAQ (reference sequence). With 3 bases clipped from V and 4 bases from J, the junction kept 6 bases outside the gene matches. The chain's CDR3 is CASSFWTGVSYGYTF. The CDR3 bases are TGTGCCAGCAGCTTCTGGACAGGGGTTTCCTATGGCTACACCTTC.